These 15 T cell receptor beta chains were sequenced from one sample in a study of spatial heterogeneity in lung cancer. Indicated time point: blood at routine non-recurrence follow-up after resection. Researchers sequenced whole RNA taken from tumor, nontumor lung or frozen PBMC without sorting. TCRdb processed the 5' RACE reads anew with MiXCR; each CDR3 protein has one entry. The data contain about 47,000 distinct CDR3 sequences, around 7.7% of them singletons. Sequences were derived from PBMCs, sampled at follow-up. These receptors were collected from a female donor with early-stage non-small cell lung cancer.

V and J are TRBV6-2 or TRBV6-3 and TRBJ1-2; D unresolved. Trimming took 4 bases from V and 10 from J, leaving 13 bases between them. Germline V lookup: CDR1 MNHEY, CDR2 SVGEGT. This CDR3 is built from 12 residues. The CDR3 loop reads CASSFLTGSYTF. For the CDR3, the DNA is TGTGCCAGCAGTTTCCTGACGGGGTCCTACACCTTC.

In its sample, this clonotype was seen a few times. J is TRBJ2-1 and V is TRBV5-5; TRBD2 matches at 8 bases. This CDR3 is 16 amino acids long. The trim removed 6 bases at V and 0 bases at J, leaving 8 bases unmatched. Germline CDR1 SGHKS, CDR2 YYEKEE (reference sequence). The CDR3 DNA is TGTGCCAGCAACTTAGCCGGGGGGGCCTCCTACAATGAGCAGTTCTTC. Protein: CASNLAGGASYNEQFF.

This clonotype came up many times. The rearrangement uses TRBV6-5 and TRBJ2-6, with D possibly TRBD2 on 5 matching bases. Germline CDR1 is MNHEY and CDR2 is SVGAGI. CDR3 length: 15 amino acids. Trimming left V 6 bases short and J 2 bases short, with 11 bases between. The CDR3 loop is CASRPDGTGANVLTF. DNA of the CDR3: TGTGCCAGCAGACCCGACGGGACTGGGGCCAACGTCCTGACTTTC.

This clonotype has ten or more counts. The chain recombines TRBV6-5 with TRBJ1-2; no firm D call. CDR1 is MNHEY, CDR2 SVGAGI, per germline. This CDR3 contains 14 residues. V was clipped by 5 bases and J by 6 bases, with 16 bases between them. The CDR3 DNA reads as TGTGCCAGCAGTCCTCCTGAGGGAGTCCATGGCTACACCTTC. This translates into CASSPPEGVHGYTF.

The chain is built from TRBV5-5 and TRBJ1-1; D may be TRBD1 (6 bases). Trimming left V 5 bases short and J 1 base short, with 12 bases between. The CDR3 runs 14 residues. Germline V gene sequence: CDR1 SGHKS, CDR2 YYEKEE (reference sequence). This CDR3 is CASSSGTQNTEAFF. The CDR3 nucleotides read TGTGCCAGCAGTTCCGGGACACAGAACACTGAAGCTTTCTTT.

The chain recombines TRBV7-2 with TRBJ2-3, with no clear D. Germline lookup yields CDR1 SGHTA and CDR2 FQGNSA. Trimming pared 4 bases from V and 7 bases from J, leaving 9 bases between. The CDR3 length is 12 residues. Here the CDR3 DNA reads TGTGCCAGCAGCTCTTGGAGAAATACGCAGTATTTT. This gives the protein CASSSWRNTQYF.

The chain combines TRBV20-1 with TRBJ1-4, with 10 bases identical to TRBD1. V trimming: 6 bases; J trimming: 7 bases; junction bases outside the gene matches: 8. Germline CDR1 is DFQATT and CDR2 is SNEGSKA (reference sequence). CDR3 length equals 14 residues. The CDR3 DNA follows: TGCAGTGCCGACCCCCGGGACAGGGGTGAAAAACTGTTTTTT. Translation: CSADPRDRGEKLFF.

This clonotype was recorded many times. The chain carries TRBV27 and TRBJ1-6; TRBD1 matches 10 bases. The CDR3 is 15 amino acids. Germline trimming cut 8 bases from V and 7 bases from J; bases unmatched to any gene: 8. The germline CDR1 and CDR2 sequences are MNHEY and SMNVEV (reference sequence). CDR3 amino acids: CASRQGAGRNSPLHF. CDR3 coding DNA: TGTGCCAGCCGACAGGGGGCGGGTCGAAATTCACCCCTCCACTTT.

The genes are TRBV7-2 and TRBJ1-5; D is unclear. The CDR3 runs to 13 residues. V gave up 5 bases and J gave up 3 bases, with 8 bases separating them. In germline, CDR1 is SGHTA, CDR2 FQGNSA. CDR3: CASSEPYNQPQHF. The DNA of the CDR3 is TGTGCCAGCAGCGAGCCTTACAATCAGCCCCAGCATTTT.

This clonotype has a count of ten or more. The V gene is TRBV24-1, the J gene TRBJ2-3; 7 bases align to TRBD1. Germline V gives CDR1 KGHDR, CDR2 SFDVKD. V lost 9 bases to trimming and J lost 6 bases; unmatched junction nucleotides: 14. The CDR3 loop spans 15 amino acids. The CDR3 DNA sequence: TGTGCCACCGGACCCCGGGACAGAGGGGCGGATACGCAGTATTTT. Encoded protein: CATGPRDRGADTQYF.

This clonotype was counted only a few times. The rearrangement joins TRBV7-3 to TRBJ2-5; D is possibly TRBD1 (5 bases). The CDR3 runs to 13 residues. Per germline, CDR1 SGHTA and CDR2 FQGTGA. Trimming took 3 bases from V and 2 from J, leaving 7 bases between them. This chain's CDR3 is CASSFQGQETQYF. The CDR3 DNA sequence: TGTGCCAGCAGCTTTCAGGGTCAAGAGACCCAGTACTTC.

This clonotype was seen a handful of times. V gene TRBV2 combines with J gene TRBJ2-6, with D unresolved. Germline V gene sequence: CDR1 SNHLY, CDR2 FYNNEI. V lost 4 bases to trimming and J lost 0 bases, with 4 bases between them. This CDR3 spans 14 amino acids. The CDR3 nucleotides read TGTGCCAGCAGTGCGATCTCTGGGGCCAACGTCCTGACTTTC. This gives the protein CASSAISGANVLTF.

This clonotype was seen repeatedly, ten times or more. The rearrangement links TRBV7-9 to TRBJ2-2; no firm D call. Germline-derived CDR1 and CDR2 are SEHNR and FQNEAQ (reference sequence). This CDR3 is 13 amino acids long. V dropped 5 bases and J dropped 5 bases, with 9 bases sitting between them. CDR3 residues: CASSAKGTGELFF. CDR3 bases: TGTGCCAGCAGCGCCAAGGGTACCGGGGAGCTGTTTTTT. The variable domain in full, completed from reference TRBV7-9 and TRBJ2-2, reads DTGVSQNPRHKITKRGQNVTFRCDPISEHNRLYWYRQTLGQGPEFLTYFQNEAQLEKSRLLSDRFSAERPKGSFSTLEIQRTEQGDSAMYLCASSAKGTGELFFGEGSRLTVL.

CDR3 nucleotide sequence: TGTGCCACTTCTCGTGGGGGAGACTATGGCTACACCTTC. Amino acid sequence: CATSRGGDYGYTF. The rearrangement links TRBV25-1 to TRBJ1-2; D possibly corresponds to TRBD1 (5 bases). Trimming shortened V by 10 bases and J by 3 bases, and 15 bases separated the two germline ends. Per the germline V gene, CDR1 is MGHDK and CDR2 is SYGVNS. CDR3 size: 13 residues.

In nucleotides, the CDR3 is TGCGCCAGCAGCTCCGGGACTATGATCTACAATGAGCAGTTCTTC. Its translation is CASSSGTMIYNEQFF. This sequence joins TRBV5-1 and TRBJ2-1; TRBD2 agrees at 7 bases. V gave up 3 bases and J gave up 3 bases; unmatched junction bases: 6. The CDR3 loop spans 15 amino acids. CDR1 SGHRS and CDR2 YFSETQ come from the germline V gene. The full variable domain, its missing parts supplied by reference TRBV5-1 and TRBJ2-1, is KAGVTQTPRYLIKTRGQQVTLSCSPISGHRSVSWYQQTPGQGLQFLFEYFSETQRNKGNFPGRFSGRQFSNSRSEMNVSTLELGDSALYLCASSSGTMIYNEQFFGPGTRLTVL.